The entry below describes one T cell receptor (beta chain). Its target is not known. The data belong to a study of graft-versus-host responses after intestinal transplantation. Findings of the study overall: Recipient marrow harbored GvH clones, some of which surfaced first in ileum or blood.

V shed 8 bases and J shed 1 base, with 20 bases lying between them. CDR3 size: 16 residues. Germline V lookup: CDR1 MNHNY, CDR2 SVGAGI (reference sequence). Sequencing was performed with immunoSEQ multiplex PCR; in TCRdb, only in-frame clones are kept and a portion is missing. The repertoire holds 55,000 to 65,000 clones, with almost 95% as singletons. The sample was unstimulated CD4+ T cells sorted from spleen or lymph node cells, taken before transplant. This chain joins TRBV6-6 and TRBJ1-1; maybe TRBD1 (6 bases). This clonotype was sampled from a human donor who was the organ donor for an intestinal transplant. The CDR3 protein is CASCLPYRETNTEAFF. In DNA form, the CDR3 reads TGTGCCAGCTGTCTGCCTTACAGGGAAACGAACACTGAAGCTTTCTTT.